This TCR beta chain derives from a study of blood T cell repertoires in COVID-19. CDR1 is ENHRY, CDR2 SYGVKD, per germline. This CDR3 has 13 amino acids. V gave up 2 bases and J gave up 6 bases, with 10 bases separating them. Profiled with immunoSEQ multiplex PCR; TCRdb holds only in-frame clones, not every one. The table has 220,000 or so clones, 84% seen once. Two negative PCRs, clearance, or symptom resolution had been documented for recovered Cohort 3 donors. The chain carries TRBV10-3 and TRBJ1-2; maybe TRBD1 (5 bases). The clonotype comes from a woman in her forties who had recovered from COVID-19. The sample taken for sequencing was PBMCs or T cells enriched from blood (not recorded which). Here the CDR3 DNA reads TGTGCCATCAGTGAGGGGCAGGGCGATGGCTACACCTTC. It yields the protein CAISEGQGDGYTF.